The clone carrying this T cell receptor beta chain was detected only once. Its antigen remains unidentified. The sample is drawn from a study of CD8+ T cells in alopecia areata. General study points: Having just one nonresponder leaves the connection between baseline CD8+ expansion and response unresolved.

As the sequencing template, cDNA was produced by extracting RNA and reverse transcribing it. Only in-frame clones appear in the TCRdb table, and some are missing; sequencing was by immunoSEQ multiplex PCR. The table shows 95,000 to 110,000 clones, with 86% occurring only once. The sample's treatment: oral pan-JAK inhibitor, 5-10 mg twice daily. Peripheral blood, together with lesional scalp punch biopsies, was collected from alopecia areata patients. The sequence came from a human donor with alopecia areata. Here the sequenced sample was CD8+ T cells sorted from blood, taken around week 30, from a patient treated with tofacitinib.

CDR3 DNA sequence: TGTGCCAGCAGCCCCCGAACGGAGAACCGGCTAAACGAGCAGTACTTC. As protein: CASSPRTENRLNEQYF. The gene calls are TRBV13 and TRBJ2-7, with D uncertain. Trimming shortened V by 5 bases and J by 5 bases, and 22 bases separated the two germline ends. This CDR3 contains 16 residues. Germline-derived CDR1 and CDR2 are PRHDT and FYEKMQ (reference sequence).